What follows are 32 T cell receptor beta chains derived from one specimen sequenced in a study of OX40 agonist ivuxolimab in advanced cancers. The method behind the library was the immunoSEQ multiplex PCR assay. The table comes from immuneACCESS by way of TCRdb, which keeps in-frame sequences with V and J called. Part of the clones is missing from these tables; in studies checked, under half for an unresolved V gene and the rest for unknown reasons. In this sample the table shows under 90,000 clones, more than 80% of which occur a single time. Roughly 2.3% of the sample goes to the ten largest clones. Sequenced here: CD4+ or CD8+ T cells sorted from blood, sampled in a trial of the OX40 agonist ivuxolimab. Receptors were obtained from an adult with an advanced solid tumor such as melanoma, head and neck, liver or kidney cancer.

The table lists this clone with a few counts. The chain employs TRBV6-1 and TRBJ1-2; 8 bases align to TRBD1. Germline CDR1 and CDR2: MNHNS and SASEGT. The J segment lost 2 bases and the V segment lost 6 bases, leaving 5 bases of the junction unmatched. This CDR3 comprises 14 residues. CDR3 DNA: TGTGCCAGCAGCCCTAGGACAGGGAACTATGGCTACACCTTC. Translating it yields CASSPRTGNYGYTF.

J is TRBJ2-2 and V is TRBV7-9; 9 positions match TRBD2. Germline CDR1 is SEHNR and CDR2 is FQNEAQ (reference sequence). V shed 3 bases, J shed 2 bases, and the junction held 13 bases outside the gene matches. CDR3 size: 19 residues. The CDR3 loop reads CASSFALAGSVLNTGELFF. The DNA of the CDR3 is TGTGCCAGCAGCTTCGCCCTAGCGGGGTCTGTCTTAAACACCGGGGAGCTGTTTTTT.

The chain combines TRBV11-2 with TRBJ2-1, with 12 nucleotides matching TRBD1. J was trimmed by 7 bases and V by 0 bases; bases with no gene match: 4. Germline V gene data show CDR1 as SGHAT and CDR2 as FQNNGV. The CDR3 is made up of 16 amino acids. Here the CDR3 DNA reads TGTGCCAGCAGCTTAGAGGGACAGGGGGCAAGGAATGAGCAGTTCTTC. It codes for CASSLEGQGARNEQFF.

J is TRBJ2-7 and V is TRBV6-5; D tentatively fits TRBD1 or TRBD2 (6 bases each). This CDR3 spans 15 amino acids. Germline V gene data show CDR1 as MNHEY and CDR2 as SVGAGI. V lost 0 bases and J lost 7, with 16 bases in between. This CDR3 reads CASSYSTSGAGEQYF. The CDR3 DNA sequence: TGTGCCAGCAGTTACTCTACCTCAGGGGCGGGGGAGCAGTACTTC.

V is TRBV7-2 and J is TRBJ1-6; D unclear. CDR1 and CDR2 (germline): SGHTA, FQGNSA. The CDR3 spans 12 residues. V lost 1 base and J 10 bases, leaving 5 bases between the germline ends. The CDR3 coding sequence is TGTGCCAGCAGCTTAGACTTGTCACCCCTCCACTTT. It specifies CASSLDLSPLHF.

A few counts support this clone. The genes are TRBV9 and TRBJ1-1; TRBD1 is a possible D gene (5 bases). The CDR3 sequence is 16 residues long. Germline CDR1 reads SGDLS; CDR2 reads YYNGEE. Trimming took off 3 bases at V and 0 bases at J, with 15 bases between the two ends. As DNA, the CDR3 is TGTGCCAGCAGCGCACTAGACAGCGCGGTGAACACTGAAGCTTTCTTT. It yields the protein CASSALDSAVNTEAFF.

The V gene is TRBV5-1, the J gene TRBJ1-1, with D uncertain. Germline V CDR1 and CDR2: SGHRS, YFSETQ. This CDR3 has 14 residues. V was cut by 1 base and J by 0 bases, with 7 bases left in between. This CDR3 is CASSLRRMNTEAFF. The CDR3, as DNA: TGCGCCAGCAGCTTGCGTCGGATGAACACTGAAGCTTTCTTT. The variable domain in full, completed from reference TRBV5-1 and TRBJ1-1, reads KAGVTQTPRYLIKTRGQQVTLSCSPISGHRSVSWYQQTPGQGLQFLFEYFSETQRNKGNFPGRFSGRQFSNSRSEMNVSTLELGDSALYLCASSLRRMNTEAFFGQGTRLTVV.

This chain uses TRBV6-1 with TRBJ1-1; D is undetermined. Deletions cut 4 bases from V and 1 base from J, with 13 bases between. The CDR3 totals 15 residues. CDR1 and CDR2 (germline): MNHNS, SASEGT. CDR3 sequence: CASSAWGGENTEAFF. The CDR3 DNA is TGTGCCAGCAGTGCATGGGGAGGAGAGAACACTGAAGCTTTCTTT.

This chain uses TRBV10-3 with TRBJ1-4; a weak D match, TRBD1 (6 bases). CDR1 is ENHRY, CDR2 SYGVKD, per germline. The V end was cut by 5 bases, the J end by 8 bases, with 15 bases between. This CDR3 comprises 14 residues. CDR3 residues: CAISPTGSSEKLFF. DNA of the CDR3: TGTGCCATCAGTCCCACAGGGAGTAGCGAAAAACTGTTTTTT.

This clone was picked up a small number of times. The DNA for the CDR3 is TGTGCCAGTAGTATAGGGGGAGGGCCGGGAAGCGAGCAGTTCTTC. Translating it yields CASSIGGGPGSEQFF. J is TRBJ2-1 and V is TRBV19; 7 bases line up with TRBD2. V lost 1 base, J lost 10 bases, and 10 bases stayed unmatched. The CDR3 covers 15 residues. Germline V gene data show CDR1 as LNHDA and CDR2 as SQIVND (reference sequence).

The chain links TRBV7-6 to TRBJ2-1, with 10 bases lining up with TRBD1. Losses at the gene ends were 5 bases for V and 0 bases for J; bases not matched to a gene: 7. This CDR3 is built from 17 residues. Per germline, CDR1 SGHVS and CDR2 FNYEAQ. The CDR3 DNA is TGTGCCAGCAGCGAGGGACAGGGGCTTACCTCCTACAATGAGCAGTTCTTC. It encodes CASSEGQGLTSYNEQFF.

The rearrangement joins TRBV19 to TRBJ1-2; D uncertain. The V gene's germline CDR1 is LNHDA and CDR2 SQIVND (reference sequence). CDR3 length: 11 residues. Trimming removed 6 bases from V and 8 bases from J, with 10 bases in between. The CDR3 sequence is CASSSLGGYTF. In nucleotides, the CDR3 is TGTGCCAGTAGCTCTCTAGGGGGCTACACCTTC. The full variable domain, rest sourced from reference TRBV19 and TRBJ1-2, is DGGITQSPKYLFRKEGQNVTLSCEQNLNHDAMYWYRQDPGQGLRLIYYSQIVNDFQKGDIAEGYSVSREKKESFPLTVTSAQKNPTAFYLCASSSLGGYTFGSGTRLTVV.

The CDR3 is CASRERVPPYEQYF. CDR3 in DNA: TGTGCCAGTAGAGAGAGGGTCCCTCCCTACGAGCAGTACTTC. The rearrangement uses TRBV19 and TRBJ2-7, with D perhaps TRBD2 (5 bases). The CDR3 is 14 amino acids. The germline CDR1 and CDR2 sequences are LNHDA and SQIVND (reference sequence). Trimming took 6 bases from V and 2 from J, leaving 14 bases between them.

V usage is TRBV27 and J usage is TRBJ1-4; 7 nucleotides line up with TRBD1. Germline trimming cut 4 bases from V and 1 base from J; bases unmatched to any gene: 6. From germline, CDR1 is MNHEY and CDR2 SMNVEV (reference sequence). This CDR3 has 16 residues. As DNA, the CDR3 is TGTGCCAGCAGTTCCGGGACAGCCATAACTAATGAAAAACTGTTTTTT. It codes for CASSSGTAITNEKLFF.

The chain links TRBV9 to TRBJ2-1; 7 bases are shared with TRBD1. Looked up from germline, CDR1 is SGDLS and CDR2 is YYNGEE. The CDR3 spans 15 residues. With V trimmed by 3 bases and J by 7 bases, 10 bases remained unmatched. DNA of the CDR3: TGTGCCAGCAGCGCCCCGGGACAGCATAAAAATGAGCAGTTCTTC. Its translation is CASSAPGQHKNEQFF.

The V call is TRBV18, the J call TRBJ1-1, with a weak D call TRBD1 (6 bases). Trimming shortened V by 4 bases and J by 1 base, and 7 bases separated the two germline ends. Germline assignment: CDR1 KGHSH and CDR2 LQKENI. The length of the CDR3 is 13 residues. CDR3: CASSRGGNTEAFF. DNA of the CDR3: TGTGCCAGCTCACGAGGGGGGAACACTGAAGCTTTCTTT.

The V and J genes are TRBV11-2 and TRBJ2-7, with D possibly being TRBD1 or TRBD2 (5 bases each). Germline CDR1 is SGHAT and CDR2 is FQNNGV. The CDR3 runs 16 residues. Trimming shortened V by 6 bases and J by 3 bases, and 21 bases separated the two germline ends. CDR3 region: CASSILQGTVFYEQYF. CDR3 DNA sequence: TGTGCCAGCAGTATTCTCCAAGGGACGGTCTTCTACGAGCAGTACTTC.

The rearrangement uses TRBV7-6 and TRBJ2-1, with a possible D match to TRBD2 (6 bases). CDR3 size: 16 residues. Germline V lookup: CDR1 SGHVS, CDR2 FNYEAQ. V lost 5 bases and J lost 1, with 15 bases in between. DNA of the CDR3: TGTGCCAGCAGCCCACCGGGACTCCTTTCCTACAATGAGCAGTTCTTC. It specifies CASSPPGLLSYNEQFF. Full variable domain (outside the CDR3, taken from reference TRBV7-6 and TRBJ2-1): GAGVSQSPRYKVTKRGQDVALRCDPISGHVSLYWYRQALGQGPEFLTYFNYEAQQDKSGLPNDRFSAERPEGSISTLTIQRTEQRDSAMYRCASSPPGLLSYNEQFFGPGTRLTVL.

J is TRBJ2-1 and V is TRBV5-6, with 8 bases fitting TRBD2. Germline values: CDR1 SGHDT, CDR2 YYEEEE. This CDR3 is 14 amino acids long. After removal of 4 bases from V and 15 bases from J, the junction contained 15 bases not matched to a gene. CDR3 protein: CASSPLAGPVPPFF. For the CDR3, the DNA is TGTGCCAGCAGCCCCTTAGCGGGGCCCGTCCCACCGTTCTTC.

This chain uses TRBV5-5 with TRBJ1-1; D gene unclear. The CDR3 has 13 amino acids. Germline lookup yields CDR1 SGHKS and CDR2 YYEKEE (reference sequence). Trimming cost V 1 base and J 1 base, with 5 bases left between them. The CDR3 DNA follows: TGTGCCAGCAGCTTGTTTTGGAACACTGAAGCTTTCTTT. Translating gives CASSLFWNTEAFF.

This chain connects TRBV9 to TRBJ2-2, with TRBD2 identical over 8 bases. The germline CDR1 and CDR2 sequences are SGDLS and YYNGEE. The CDR3 loop spans 17 amino acids. Trimming took 4 bases from V and 5 from J; bases not matched to a gene: 13. CDR3 sequence: CASSNPGGTLTTGELFF. CDR3 in DNA: TGTGCCAGCAGCAACCCGGGAGGGACTCTGACAACCGGGGAGCTGTTTTTT.

This sequence joins TRBV7-9 and TRBJ2-2, with D perhaps matching TRBD1 (6 bases). Trimming left V 1 base short and J 3 bases short, with 6 bases between. Germline V gene data show CDR1 as SEHNR and CDR2 as FQNEAQ (reference sequence). This CDR3 has 14 residues. CDR3 in DNA: TGTGCCAGCAGCTTAGGGACAGACACCGGGGAGCTGTTTTTT. Encoded protein: CASSLGTDTGELFF.

This chain uses TRBV5-5 with TRBJ2-3; no firm D call. Germline CDR1 SGHKS, CDR2 YYEKEE (reference sequence). Trimming cost V 6 bases and J 6 bases, with 14 bases left between them. The CDR3 spans 13 residues. CDR3 bases: TGTGCCAGCACCAAGACTCCACGGGATACGCAGTATTTT. Its translation: CASTKTPRDTQYF. The full variable domain, with the rest looked up from reference TRBV5-5 and TRBJ2-3, is DAGVTQSPTHLIKTRGQQVTLRCSPISGHKSVSWYQQVLGQGPQFIFQYYEKEERGRGNFPDRFSARQFPNYSSELNVNALLLGDSALYLCASTKTPRDTQYFGPGTRLTVL.

This clone appeared a single time. This chain uses TRBV10-2 with TRBJ2-4, with 9 bases aligning to TRBD1. Germline values: CDR1 WSHSY, CDR2 SAAADI. Trimming at V came to 5 bases and at J to 6 bases, leaving 5 bases not matched to a gene. The CDR3 spans 14 residues. Written as DNA, the CDR3 is TGCGCCAGCAGTTCGGGACAGGGCGGAAACATTCAGTACTTC. Its protein product is CASSSGQGGNIQYF.

The gene calls are TRBV6-6 and TRBJ2-5; D might be TRBD2 (6 bases). Trimming pared 6 bases from V and 4 bases from J, leaving 15 bases between. There are 14 residues in the CDR3. CDR1 and CDR2 (germline): MNHNY, SVGAGI (reference sequence). The CDR3 coding sequence is TGTGCCAGCAGCTATCGGGGGACGCGAGAGACCCAGTACTTC. Translation gives CASSYRGTRETQYF.

The V call is TRBV19, the J call TRBJ2-7; the D gene is possibly TRBD1 (6 bases). The CDR3 contains 14 residues. The V end was cut by 8 bases, the J end by 1 base, with 15 bases between. Germline CDR1 LNHDA, CDR2 SQIVND (reference sequence). CDR3 in amino acids: CASQPGTKSYEQYF. In nucleotides, the CDR3 is TGTGCCAGTCAGCCCGGGACAAAATCCTACGAGCAGTACTTC.

With regard to this clone: The same CDR3 can be traced to other DNA sequences in this sample. The V and J genes are TRBV9 and TRBJ2-1; D unclear. Per germline, CDR1 SGDLS and CDR2 YYNGEE. This CDR3 has 14 amino acids. V lost 2 bases and J lost 1, with 7 bases in between. The CDR3 DNA follows: TGTGCCAGCAGCGTCGGGTCTTCCTACAATGAGCAGTTCTTC. Protein product: CASSVGSSYNEQFF.

V and J are TRBV2 and TRBJ1-2; D unclear. Germline V gives CDR1 SNHLY, CDR2 FYNNEI. The length of the CDR3 is 13 residues. The ends were cut back, 2 bases at V and 3 bases at J, with 7 bases in the middle. CDR3 nucleotides: TGTGCCAGCAGTGAAATTGGGGACTATGGCTACACCTTC. Protein: CASSEIGDYGYTF.

This clone was seen only a few times. The chain employs TRBV19 and TRBJ2-1; 14 bases are shared with TRBD2. The V and J ends lost 7 bases and 7 bases, in that order; junction bases with no gene match: 9. The CDR3 spans 16 residues. Germline V gene lookup returns CDR1 LNHDA and CDR2 SQIVND (reference sequence). The CDR3 nucleotides read TGTGCCAGTAAGACTAGCGGGAGGGCCTTAGTTAATGAGCAGTTCTTC. It translates to CASKTSGRALVNEQFF.

The chain combines TRBV9 with TRBJ2-3, with D tentatively TRBD2 (7 bases). Looked up from germline, CDR1 is SGDLS and CDR2 is YYNGEE. The germline V and J ends were trimmed by 10 bases and 3 bases, with 18 bases remaining between them. The CDR3 has 14 amino acids. The CDR3 loop is CARGGGGRTDTQYF. The CDR3, as DNA: TGTGCCCGCGGGGGAGGGGGTAGGACAGATACGCAGTATTTT.

The rearrangement links TRBV6-5 to TRBJ2-3; no firm D call. Germline CDR1 is MNHEY and CDR2 is SVGAGI. Trimming stripped 8 bases from V and 7 bases from J, with 7 bases between. The CDR3 totals 10 residues. The chain's CDR3 is CASGVNTQYF. The CDR3 nucleotides read TGTGCCAGCGGGGTGAATACGCAGTATTTT.

This clone showed up just once. This chain connects TRBV5-1 to TRBJ2-2; D possibly corresponds to TRBD1 (6 bases). This CDR3 has 15 residues. With 1 base removed from V and 5 bases from J, the gap between germline ends came to 12 bases. The germline V gene has CDR1 SGHRS and CDR2 YFSETQ. The CDR3 region is CASSLLGANTGELFF. In nucleotides, the CDR3 is TGCGCCAGCAGCTTGCTGGGGGCAAATACCGGGGAGCTGTTTTTT.